This T cell receptor (beta chain) was captured by sequencing in a study of identical twins. In this sample, this clonotype turned up many times. Its antigen is unidentified. Germline CDR1 MNHEY, CDR2 SVGAGI. The CDR3 consists of 14 residues. V lost 3 bases to trimming and J lost 9 bases, with 16 bases between them. cDNA molecules carried unique molecular identifiers, and template switching added a universal primer site. One entry per CDR3 protein results from TCRdb running MiXCR on the 5' RACE reads. The profile shows 550,000 to 800,000 distinct CDR3 sequences, around 7.5% of them singletons. Study findings and constraints: Researchers reported excess low generation probability among twin-shared out-of-frame alpha sequences. Possibly, invariant MAIT and iNKT cells partly confounded zero-insertion analyses. There was more out-of-frame TCR alpha sharing in monozygotic twins than models estimated.

This sample also appeared in a second study, on yellow fever vaccine responses in identical twins.

The clonotype comes from a young woman in good health. The V and J genes are TRBV6-5 and TRBJ2-3; D could derive from TRBD1 or TRBD2 (6 bases each). Source material: PBMCs. The CDR3, as DNA: TGTGCCAGCAGTTATTTTGGGGGGCGTGACACGCAGTATTTT. Its protein product is CASSYFGGRDTQYF.